This T cell receptor beta chain was recorded in a study of cytomegalovirus exposure and HLA in healthy donors. Of note for this clone: Its antigen remains unidentified.

Study-wide findings and caveats: Roughly even sequencing depth across donors was the assumption behind the presence/absence analyses.

V shed 4 bases and J 3 bases; nucleotides not matched to a gene: 7. The CDR3 spans 16 residues. Germline loops: CDR1 SGHVS, CDR2 FNYEAQ. A multiplex PCR was run with 60 Vbeta primers and 13 Jbeta primers. Clones were sequenced by immunoSEQ multiplex PCR, and TCRdb holds only the in-frame ones, with some missing. Of about 140,000 clones detected, around 80% appear once; the ten largest clones hold 2% to 3%. The clonotype was recovered from a man between 50 and 59 years old in good health and CMV-seronegative. The rearrangement links TRBV7-6 to TRBJ2-1, with 9 bases lining up with TRBD2. The specimen was PBMCs. The CDR3 reads CASSSASGKNYNEQFF. For the CDR3, the DNA is TGTGCCAGCAGCTCCGCTAGCGGGAAAAACTACAATGAGCAGTTCTTC.